Shown below are 14 T cell receptor beta chains from a single sample sequenced in a study of cytomegalovirus exposure and HLA in healthy donors. Both 60 Vbeta primers and 13 Jbeta primers went into the PCR. Data came from immunoSEQ multiplex PCR; TCRdb stores just in-frame clones and leaves some out. The sample lists 100,000 to 150,000 clones; around 82% were seen once. Material for sequencing was PBMCs. These receptors originate from a man younger than 45 in good health and CMV-seropositive.

V and J are TRBV2 and TRBJ2-1; the match to TRBD1 covers 10 bases. Per germline, CDR1 SNHLY and CDR2 FYNNEI. CDR3 length: 17 amino acids. J gave up 0 bases and V 6 bases, and 8 bases lay outside the gene matches. The DNA for the CDR3 is TGTGCCAGCAGCGACAGGGGGCGTTCGAGCTCCTACAATGAGCAGTTCTTC. This encodes CASSDRGRSSSYNEQFF.

This CDR3 reads CASRGLGYGYTF. In DNA, the CDR3 is TGTGCCAGCAGAGGACTGGGCTATGGCTACACCTTC. The chain links TRBV27 to TRBJ1-2, with no clear D. V lost 6 bases, J lost 4 bases, and 9 bases lay in between. Per the germline V gene, CDR1 is MNHEY and CDR2 is SMNVEV (reference sequence). The CDR3 runs to 12 residues.

This chain links TRBV28 with TRBJ1-1; possible D gene TRBD1, 5 bases. The CDR3 is 15 residues long. V lost 4 bases and J 4 bases, leaving 16 bases between the germline ends. CDR1 and CDR2 (germline): MDHEN, SYDVKM. The CDR3 reads CASSSLMGGVTEAFF. CDR3 in DNA: TGTGCCAGCAGTTCCCTGATGGGGGGGGTCACTGAAGCTTTCTTT.

This clone was observed a few times. The chain combines TRBV27 with TRBJ2-7, with 7 nucleotides matching TRBD2. Germline V gene data show CDR1 as MNHEY and CDR2 as SMNVEV (reference sequence). J gave up 4 bases and V 1 base, and 7 bases lay outside the gene matches. The length of the CDR3 is 15 residues. This CDR3 reads CASSLYAGAGYEQYF. Here the CDR3 DNA reads TGTGCCAGCAGTTTATACGCGGGAGCAGGGTACGAGCAGTACTTC.

This clone appeared once. The chain has TRBV5-1 and TRBJ1-1; D possibly corresponds to TRBD1 (6 bases). This CDR3 spans 17 amino acids. CDR1 SGHRS and CDR2 YFSETQ come from the germline V gene. V was shortened by 4 bases and J by 4 bases, with 23 bases between the two germline ends. The CDR3 DNA reads TGCGCCAGCAGCCGAGGGCCCCGCAGGGGATGGGGCACTGAAGCTTTCTTT. Protein product: CASSRGPRRGWGTEAFF.

V gene TRBV5-1 combines with J gene TRBJ2-5; D might be TRBD2 (6 bases). Looked up from germline, CDR1 is SGHRS and CDR2 is YFSETQ. The CDR3 has 15 amino acids. V shed 0 bases and J shed 5 bases, with 14 bases lying between them. CDR3 in DNA: TGCGCCAGCAGCTTGGACGGGACCCGGGGGGAGACCCAGTACTTC. Amino acids: CASSLDGTRGETQYF.

CDR3 DNA: TGTGCCAGCAGTTCTAGCGGGGCCCTCACAGATACGCAGTATTTT. Protein: CASSSSGALTDTQYF. The chain carries TRBV7-8 and TRBJ2-3, with 9 bases fitting TRBD2. This CDR3 is built from 15 residues. Germline trimming cut 6 bases from V and 2 bases from J; bases unmatched to any gene: 6. Per germline, CDR1 SGHVS and CDR2 FQNEAQ. The full variable domain, with the rest looked up from reference TRBV7-8 and TRBJ2-3, is GAGVSQSPRYKVAKRGQDVALRCDPISGHVSLFWYQQALGQGPEFLTYFQNEAQLDKSGLPSDRFFAERPEGSVSTLKIQRTQQEDSAVYLCASSSSGALTDTQYFGPGTRLTVL.

This sequence joins TRBV7-8 and TRBJ2-4, with 10 bases that match TRBD2. J was trimmed by 5 bases and V by 5 bases; bases with no gene match: 15. There are 18 residues in the CDR3. Germline V lookup: CDR1 SGHVS, CDR2 FQNEAQ. CDR3 sequence (DNA): TGTGCCAGCAGCCCGGGACTAGCGAGCACAGCGGTCGAAAACATTCAGTACTTC. As protein: CASSPGLASTAVENIQYF.

The V and J genes are TRBV5-1 and TRBJ2-1, with TRBD2 matching 9 bases. Germline lookup yields CDR1 SGHRS and CDR2 YFSETQ. CDR3 length: 15 residues. The trim removed 3 bases at V and 5 bases at J, leaving 6 bases unmatched. CDR3 sequence: CASSYGGTSNNEQFF. CDR3 coding DNA: TGCGCCAGCAGCTATGGCGGGACTAGCAACAATGAGCAGTTCTTC.

This chain connects TRBV11-2 to TRBJ1-3, with a weak D call TRBD1 (5 bases). Germline lookup yields CDR1 SGHAT and CDR2 FQNNGV. The CDR3 is made up of 14 amino acids. Trimming stripped 4 bases from V and 4 bases from J, with 11 bases between. CDR3 region: CASSSSRVGNTIYF. DNA of the CDR3: TGTGCCAGCAGCTCCAGCAGGGTCGGAAACACCATATATTTT.

V usage is TRBV29-1 and J usage is TRBJ2-7, with D possibly TRBD1 on 5 matching bases. The germline gives CDR1 SQVTM, CDR2 ANQGSEA. The CDR3 is made up of 12 amino acids. The V end was cut by 1 base, the J end by 5 bases, with 9 bases between. The DNA of the CDR3 is TGCAGCGTTGAAGGGACACCAGACGAGCAGTACTTC. It specifies CSVEGTPDEQYF.

The chain recombines TRBV7-6 with TRBJ2-1; D perhaps matches TRBD2 (5 bases). Trimming removed 1 base from V and 2 bases from J, with 9 bases in between. Germline V gene data show CDR1 as SGHVS and CDR2 as FNYEAQ. There are 15 residues in the CDR3. The DNA for the CDR3 is TGTGCCAGCAGCTTAGTACACGGGACCTACAATGAGCAGTTCTTC. Its translation: CASSLVHGTYNEQFF.

This sequence joins TRBV6-4 and TRBJ2-2; D possibly corresponds to TRBD2 (5 bases). V was trimmed by 3 bases and J by 4 bases, leaving 12 bases between them. The length of the CDR3 is 15 residues. Germline V gives CDR1 MRHNA, CDR2 SNTAGT. This CDR3 is CASSEGRGSTGELFF. CDR3 coding DNA: TGTGCCAGCAGTGAAGGCCGGGGATCCACCGGGGAGCTGTTTTTT.

The chain links TRBV5-4 to TRBJ2-6; D unclear. The CDR3 loop spans 17 amino acids. The germline V and J ends were trimmed by 1 base and 0 bases, with 11 bases remaining between them. Germline V gene data show CDR1 as SGHNT and CDR2 as YYREEE (reference sequence). The CDR3 DNA reads TGTGCCAGCAGCTTGCGGGTTTTGGGCTCTGGGGCCAACGTCCTGACTTTC. It is translated as CASSLRVLGSGANVLTF. The variable domain in full, completed from reference TRBV5-4 and TRBJ2-6, reads ETGVTQSPTHLIKTRGQQVTLRCSSQSGHNTVSWYQQALGQGPQFIFQYYREEENGRGNFPPRFSGLQFPNYSSELNVNALELDDSALYLCASSLRVLGSGANVLTFGAGSRLTVL.